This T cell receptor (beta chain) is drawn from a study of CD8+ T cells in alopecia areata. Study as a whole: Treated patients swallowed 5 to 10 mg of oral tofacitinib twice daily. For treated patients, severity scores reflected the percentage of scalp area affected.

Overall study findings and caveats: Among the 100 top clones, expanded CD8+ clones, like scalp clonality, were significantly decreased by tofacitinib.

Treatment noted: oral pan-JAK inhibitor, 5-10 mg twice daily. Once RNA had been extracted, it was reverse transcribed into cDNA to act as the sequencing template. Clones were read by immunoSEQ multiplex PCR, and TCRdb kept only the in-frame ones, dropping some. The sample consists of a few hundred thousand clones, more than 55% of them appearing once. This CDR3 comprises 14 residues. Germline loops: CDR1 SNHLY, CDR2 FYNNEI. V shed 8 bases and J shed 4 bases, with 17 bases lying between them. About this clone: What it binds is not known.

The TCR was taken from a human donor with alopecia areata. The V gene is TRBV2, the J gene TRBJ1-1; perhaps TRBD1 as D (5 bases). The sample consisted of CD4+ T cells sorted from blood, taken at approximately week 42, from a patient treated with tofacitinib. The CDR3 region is CASEGEPGGTEAFF. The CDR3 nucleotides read TGTGCCAGCGAGGGTGAACCTGGGGGCACTGAAGCTTTCTTT.